This passage covers 15 T cell receptor beta chains from one sample sequenced in a study of blood T cell repertoires in COVID-19. Clones were sequenced by immunoSEQ multiplex PCR, and TCRdb holds only the in-frame ones, with some missing. The data hold 280,000 or so clones, with about 85% observed a single time. Sequencing was done on a sample of peripheral blood. The receptors come from a human donor in a cohort sampled during active COVID-19.

The chain uses TRBV5-1 and TRBJ2-1; 7 nucleotides line up with TRBD1. This CDR3 has 16 residues. The germline V gene has CDR1 SGHRS and CDR2 YFSETQ. V lost 2 bases, J lost 5 bases, and 10 bases stayed unmatched. CDR3: CASSLTSIRGNNEQFF. In DNA, the CDR3 is TGCGCCAGCAGCTTAACGTCCATCAGGGGGAACAATGAGCAGTTCTTC.

The chain carries TRBV5-6 and TRBJ2-1; TRBD2 matches 10 bases. V dropped 0 bases and J dropped 16; count of bases not matched to a gene: 16. Germline V gene sequence: CDR1 SGHDT, CDR2 YYEEEE. The CDR3 totals 16 residues. Here the CDR3 DNA reads TGTGCCAGCAGCTTGGGTCTGGGACTAGCGTTTAATGAGGGTTTCTTC. Amino acids: CASSLGLGLAFNEGFF.

The rearrangement uses TRBV28 and TRBJ2-7, with 7 nucleotides matching TRBD1. Germline V gene data show CDR1 as MDHEN and CDR2 as SYDVKM. V lost 10 bases, J lost 3 bases, and 6 bases stayed unmatched. The CDR3 runs 12 residues. The CDR3 loop reads CATTGTVYEQYF. CDR3 nucleotides: TGTGCCACCACCGGGACAGTCTACGAGCAGTACTTC.

V and J are TRBV15 and TRBJ2-2, with TRBD2 matching 7 bases. Germline values: CDR1 LNHNV, CDR2 YYDKDF (reference sequence). The CDR3 is 16 amino acids. V shed 1 base, J shed 3 bases, and the junction held 5 bases outside the gene matches. CDR3: CATSRGSSGDTGELFF. CDR3 DNA: TGTGCCACCAGCAGAGGGTCCAGCGGGGACACCGGGGAGCTGTTTTTT.

To note about this clone: At the DNA level, this CDR3 is encoded by other sequences in the same sample as well. The rearrangement joins TRBV7-8 to TRBJ1-1; D not resolved. Germline lookup yields CDR1 SGHVS and CDR2 FQNEAQ. The V and J ends lost 1 base and 1 base respectively, with 4 bases between them. There are 13 residues in the CDR3. The CDR3: CASSLGRNTEAFF. The CDR3 DNA reads as TGTGCCAGCAGCTTAGGGAGGAACACTGAAGCTTTCTTT. Together with reference TRBV7-8 and TRBJ1-1, the CDR3 gives the full variable domain: GAGVSQSPRYKVAKRGQDVALRCDPISGHVSLFWYQQALGQGPEFLTYFQNEAQLDKSGLPSDRFFAERPEGSVSTLKIQRTQQEDSAVYLCASSLGRNTEAFFGQGTRLTVV.

This chain uses TRBV4-1 with TRBJ1-5; D remains ambiguous. Trimming cost V 0 bases and J 5 bases, with 8 bases left between them. The length of the CDR3 is 14 residues. The germline CDR1 and CDR2 sequences are MGHRA and YSYEKL. The CDR3: CASSQDSRDQPQHF. The DNA for the CDR3 is TGCGCCAGCAGCCAAGATTCCCGTGATCAGCCCCAGCATTTT.

The chain employs TRBV6-5 and TRBJ2-7, with 8 bases aligning to TRBD1. The V segment lost 10 bases and the J segment 1 base; nucleotides outside the gene matches: 6. The germline V gene has CDR1 MNHEY and CDR2 SVGAGI. This CDR3 is 13 amino acids long. The CDR3 DNA reads TGTGCCACCCGGGACAGGACTTCCTACGAGCAGTACTTC. It translates to CATRDRTSYEQYF.

The rearrangement uses TRBV15 and TRBJ2-7; 10 bases agree with TRBD1. V gave up 1 base and J gave up 4 bases; unmatched junction bases: 4. The CDR3 sequence is 15 residues long. Germline loops: CDR1 LNHNV, CDR2 YYDKDF (reference sequence). This chain's CDR3 is CATSRAGTGDYEQYF. The DNA of the CDR3 is TGTGCCACCAGCAGAGCCGGGACAGGGGATTACGAGCAGTACTTC.

This clone appeared a few times. The chain joins TRBV7-9 to TRBJ2-2, with a possible D match to TRBD2 (5 bases). The germline V gene encodes CDR1 SEHNR and CDR2 FQNEAQ (reference sequence). CDR3 length equals 16 residues. Trimming shortened V by 2 bases and J by 0 bases, and 10 bases separated the two germline ends. CDR3 amino acids: CASSLSPAANTGELFF. CDR3 in DNA: TGTGCCAGCAGCTTAAGTCCAGCGGCGAACACCGGGGAGCTGTTTTTT. Combining the CDR3 with reference TRBV7-9 and TRBJ2-2 gives the whole variable domain DTGVSQNPRHKITKRGQNVTFRCDPISEHNRLYWYRQTLGQGPEFLTYFQNEAQLEKSRLLSDRFSAERPKGSFSTLEIQRTEQGDSAMYLCASSLSPAANTGELFFGEGSRLTVL.

The chain employs TRBV6-5 and TRBJ1-6; 8 bases are shared with TRBD1. J lost 7 bases, V lost 7 bases, and 9 bases had no gene match. Germline CDR1 MNHEY, CDR2 SVGAGI. CDR3 length: 15 amino acids. The CDR3 nucleotides read TGTGCCAGCACCAGGACGGGGACAGGAAATTCACCCCTCCACTTT. Amino acid sequence: CASTRTGTGNSPLHF.

This rearrangement joins TRBV5-1 to TRBJ2-7; 10 bases match TRBD1. The CDR3 has 14 residues. The junction had 7 bases not matched to a gene; V was cut back by 4 bases and J by 6 bases. The germline gives CDR1 SGHRS, CDR2 YFSETQ. The CDR3 coding sequence is TGCGCCAGCAGCATAGGACAGGGGGTCGGCGAGCAGTACTTC. This gives the protein CASSIGQGVGEQYF.

The genes are TRBV29-1 and TRBJ1-3; TRBD1 is a possible D gene (5 bases). Germline CDR1 and CDR2: SQVTM and ANQGSEA. The CDR3 length is 13 residues. The ends were cut back, 5 bases at V and 0 bases at J, with 8 bases in the middle. The CDR3 DNA is TGCAGCGTTTCCACAGGCTCTGGAAACACCATATATTTT. This sequence encodes CSVSTGSGNTIYF.

This clone occurred a few times. V and J are TRBV19 and TRBJ1-4, with D possibly being TRBD1 (6 bases). This CDR3 spans 15 amino acids. Germline V lookup: CDR1 LNHDA, CDR2 SQIVND (reference sequence). Trimming shortened V by 7 bases and J by 10 bases, and 22 bases separated the two germline ends. The CDR3 DNA is TGTGCCAGTATTTCGGGACACCGGGTTCGGGGAAAACTGTTTTTT. Amino acid sequence: CASISGHRVRGKLFF.

J is TRBJ2-2 and V is TRBV24-1; 8 bases match TRBD1. Germline values: CDR1 KGHDR, CDR2 SFDVKD. This CDR3 is built from 13 residues. The V segment lost 5 bases and the J segment 6 bases; nucleotides outside the gene matches: 1. The CDR3 DNA reads TGTGCCACCAGTGGGACAGGGCCCGGGGAGCTGTTTTTT. It translates to CATSGTGPGELFF.

V usage is TRBV6-6 and J usage is TRBJ2-5; 11 bases are shared with TRBD2. Germline V gene sequence: CDR1 MNHNY, CDR2 SVGAGI (reference sequence). V shed 2 bases, J shed 1 base, and the junction held 3 bases outside the gene matches. The CDR3 has 16 amino acids. The DNA of the CDR3 is TGTGCCAGCAGTTACGGGACTAGCGGCCTCCAAGAGACCCAGTACTTC. The encoded protein is CASSYGTSGLQETQYF.